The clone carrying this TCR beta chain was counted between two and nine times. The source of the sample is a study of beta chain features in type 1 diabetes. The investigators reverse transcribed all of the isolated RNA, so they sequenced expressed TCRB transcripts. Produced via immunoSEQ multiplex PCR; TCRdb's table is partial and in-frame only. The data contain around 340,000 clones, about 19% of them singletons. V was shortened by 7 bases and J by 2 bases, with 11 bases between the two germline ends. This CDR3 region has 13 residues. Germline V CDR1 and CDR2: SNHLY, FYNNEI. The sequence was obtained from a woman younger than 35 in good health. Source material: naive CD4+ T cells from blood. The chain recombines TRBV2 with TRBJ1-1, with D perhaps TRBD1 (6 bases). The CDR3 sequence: CASNRDTNTEAFF. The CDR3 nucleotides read TGTGCCAGCAATCGGGACACCAACACTGAAGCTTTCTTT.